Given below is one T cell receptor (beta chain) in context. All enrollees were roughly 18 to 100 years old and from approximately 24 US areas. Clinical histories supplied by participants themselves formed the basis of cohort assignment. This record belongs to a study of blood T cell repertoires in COVID-19. This table comes from immunoSEQ multiplex PCR, and its TCRdb copy is limited to in-frame clones, with some not included. The sample lists some 400,000 clones, more than 75% occurring once. Germline trimming cut 4 bases from V and 3 bases from J; bases unmatched to any gene: 3. Germline V lookup: CDR1 LGHDT, CDR2 YNNKEL (reference sequence). The CDR3 has 15 residues.

The sample consisted of PBMCs or T cells enriched from blood (not recorded which). The sequence came from a man in his thirties or forties who had recovered from COVID-19. The chain employs TRBV3-1 (or the pseudogene TRBV3-2) and TRBJ2-2; 9 bases match TRBD2. In DNA, the CDR3 is TGTGCCAGCAGCCGGAGACTAGCGGACACCGGGGAGCTGTTTTTT. Residues: CASSRRLADTGELFF.